The clone carrying this T cell receptor beta chain was seen just once. This sample is part of a study of blood T cell repertoires in COVID-19. At the level of the study: Collection of acute and convalescent COVID-19 samples took place in the United States, Italy and Spain. PBMCs, B-cell-depleted T cells, or T cells provided the cDNA or gDNA that made up the material.

As originally analysed: It was from reference gene primer amplification that nucleated cell counts were estimated. Sequencing was performed with immunoSEQ multiplex PCR; in TCRdb, only in-frame clones are kept and a portion is missing. V and J calls and clone size are copied from that table; D and trimming were computed from the DNA. In the table there are 350,000 or so clones, roughly 88% of which are singletons. CDR3 length: 15 residues. CDR1 is SGHRS and CDR2 is YFSETQ in the germline V gene. V dropped 4 bases and J dropped 5 bases, with 13 bases sitting between them. Patients in Seattle were enrolled during active infection, then followed longitudinally.

The TCR comes from a woman aged 25 to 39 with COVID-19, enrolled during active disease. The chain recombines TRBV5-1 with TRBJ1-6; D possibly corresponds to TRBD1 (6 bases). Material for sequencing was peripheral blood. This chain's CDR3 is CASSLDRADNSPLHF. The CDR3 DNA sequence: TGCGCCAGCAGCCTGGACAGAGCGGATAATTCACCCCTCCACTTT.